This T cell receptor (beta chain) was identified in a study of CD8+ T cells in alopecia areata. Study-level findings and limits: Normal scalp had lower clonality than lesional scalp, with alopecia totalis/universalis lesions showing this most strongly. Amid tofacitinib therapy, many expanded lesional clones stayed present in scalp and blood. Sharing of TCRs across patients appeared less clear than in mice, possibly for HLA-related reasons.

A word on this clone: Its cognate antigen is unknown.

The V end lost 4 bases, the J end lost 7 bases, and 16 bases lay between the germline ends. From germline, CDR1 is SGHAT and CDR2 FQNNGV. The CDR3 has 15 amino acids. Treatment denoted: oral pan-JAK inhibitor, 5-10 mg twice daily. Lesional scalp tissue (obtained by punch biopsy) and peripheral blood were collected from alopecia areata patients. Following RNA extraction, reverse transcription yielded cDNA that acted as the sequencing template. Measured with immunoSEQ multiplex PCR; TCRdb has only the in-frame clones, and not every one. The repertoire has fewer than 350,000 clones, roughly 60% of them found once; the top ten carry more than 1.5%.

The material was CD4+ T cells sorted from blood, obtained at week 24, from a patient treated with tofacitinib. This clonotype was sampled from a human donor with alopecia areata. The chain employs TRBV11-2 and TRBJ1-4; no reliable D call. The CDR3 region has the DNA TGTGCCAGCAGCTGGGCGGACCTCGGAGGTGAAAAACTGTTTTTT. Translating it yields CASSWADLGGEKLFF. The full variable domain, completed using reference TRBV11-2 and TRBJ1-4, is EAGVAQSPRYKIIEKRQSVAFWCNPISGHATLYWYQQILGQGPKLLIQFQNNGVVDDSQLPKDRFSAERLKGVDSTLKIQPAKLEDSAVYLCASSWADLGGEKLFFGSGTQLSVL.